In its sample, the clone carrying this T cell receptor (beta chain) was seen many times. The data belong to a study of kidney transplant recipient with SARS-CoV-2 infection. This CDR3 contains 16 residues. The germline gives CDR1 GTSNPN, CDR2 SVGIG (reference sequence). V was pared by 5 bases and J by 4 bases, with 23 bases between. TCRdb called the reads again in MiXCR, with one record for every CDR3 protein. Of roughly 250,000 distinct CDR3 sequences in the sample, more than 25% were seen once. The chain couples TRBV30 to TRBJ1-2; D ambiguous. The TCR sequence derives from a male patient aged 25-45 years who had COVID-19 and was a kidney transplant recipient. The T cells may partly be graft donor cells. This specimen consisted of a blood sample, obtained at baseline and between days 110 and 120 from a kidney transplant recipient. The CDR3 protein is CAWVTRRYRKTYGYTF. The CDR3 nucleotides are TGTGCCTGGGTGACCCGGCGTTATAGAAAGACCTATGGCTACACCTTC.